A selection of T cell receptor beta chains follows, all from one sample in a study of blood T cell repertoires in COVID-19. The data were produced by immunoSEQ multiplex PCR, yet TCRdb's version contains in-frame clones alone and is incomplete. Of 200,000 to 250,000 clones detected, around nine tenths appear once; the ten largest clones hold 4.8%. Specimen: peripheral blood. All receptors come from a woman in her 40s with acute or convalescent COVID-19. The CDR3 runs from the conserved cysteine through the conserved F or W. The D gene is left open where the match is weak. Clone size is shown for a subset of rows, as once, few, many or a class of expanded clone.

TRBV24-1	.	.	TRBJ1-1	CATPMNTEAFF	TGTGCCACCCCCATGAACACTGAAGCTTTCTTT
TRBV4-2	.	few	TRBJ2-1	CASSQENPAGGYNEQFF	TGTGCCAGCAGCCAAGAGAACCCGGCAGGGGGGTACAATGAGCAGTTCTTC
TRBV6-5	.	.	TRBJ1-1	CASSLDRRNTEAFF	TGTGCCAGCAGTCTGGACAGAAGAAACACTGAAGCTTTCTTT
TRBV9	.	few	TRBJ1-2	CASSVTGRYGYTF	TGTGCCAGCAGCGTGACAGGCCGATATGGCTACACCTTC
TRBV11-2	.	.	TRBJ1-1	CASSFESTEAFF	TGTGCCAGCAGCTTTGAGAGCACTGAAGCTTTCTTT
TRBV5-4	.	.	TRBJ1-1	CASSTTKGLNTEAFF	TGTGCCAGCAGCACTACAAAGGGGCTGAACACTGAAGCTTTCTTT
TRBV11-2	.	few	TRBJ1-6	CASSPVSYNSPLHF	TGTGCCAGCAGCCCAGTATCCTATAATTCACCCCTCCACTTT
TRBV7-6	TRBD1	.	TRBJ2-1	CASSPGTGVTFF	TGTGCCAGCAGCCCGGGGACAGGGGTCACGTTCTTC
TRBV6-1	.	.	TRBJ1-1	CASSENLRRGRVTEAFF	TGTGCCAGCAGTGAAAATCTTAGGCGGGGTAGGGTCACTGAAGCTTTCTTT
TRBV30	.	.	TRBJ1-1	CAWSSGPEAFF	TGTGCCTGGAGTTCTGGGCCTGAAGCTTTCTTT
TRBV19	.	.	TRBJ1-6	CASSLGRENGSPLHF	TGTGCCAGTAGCCTCGGCCGGGAAAACGGGTCACCCCTCCACTTT
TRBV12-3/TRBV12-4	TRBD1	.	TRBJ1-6	CASTSGGSPLHF	TGTGCCAGCACCTCAGGGGGTTCACCCCTCCACTTT
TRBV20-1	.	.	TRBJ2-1	CSASSRWQFF	TGCAGTGCTAGTTCCCGTTGGCAGTTCTTC
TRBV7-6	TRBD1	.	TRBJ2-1	CASSLVGTVNNEQFF	TGTGCCAGCAGCTTAGTGGGGACAGTTAACAATGAGCAGTTCTTC
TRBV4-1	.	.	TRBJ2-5	CASSHGAPGTQYF	TGCGCCAGCAGCCATGGGGCCCCCGGGACCCAGTACTTC
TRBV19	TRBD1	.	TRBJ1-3	CATSRGPGNTIYF	TGTGCCACCTCAAGGGGGCCTGGAAACACCATATATTTT
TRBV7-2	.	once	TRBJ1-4	CASSLAGSPNEKLFF	TGTGCCAGCAGCTTAGCGGGGAGTCCTAATGAAAAACTGTTTTTT
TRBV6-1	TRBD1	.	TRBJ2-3	CASSEGTGGRPTDTQYF	TGTGCCAGCAGTGAAGGGACAGGGGGCCGTCCCACAGATACGCAGTATTTT
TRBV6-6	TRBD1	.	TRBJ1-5	CASRSQTGGGNQPQHF	TGTGCCAGCAGGAGCCAGACAGGGGGCGGCAATCAGCCCCAGCATTTT
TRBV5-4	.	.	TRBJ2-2	CASSLGSPRIGELFF	TGTGCCAGCAGCTTGGGTTCCCCCAGGATCGGGGAGCTGTTTTTT
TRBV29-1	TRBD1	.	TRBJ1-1	CSGGQDMNTEAFF	TGCAGCGGGGGACAGGACATGAACACTGAAGCTTTCTTT
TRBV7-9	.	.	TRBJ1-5	CASSWATEPQHF	TGTGCCAGCAGCTGGGCGACCGAGCCCCAGCATTTT
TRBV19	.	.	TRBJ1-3	CASRIRDSSGNTIYF	TGTGCCAGTAGGATCCGTGACAGCTCTGGAAACACCATATATTTT
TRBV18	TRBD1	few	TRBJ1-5	CASSPQGADQPQHF	TGTGCCAGCTCACCACAGGGGGCCGATCAGCCCCAGCATTTT
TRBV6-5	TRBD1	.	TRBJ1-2	CASSRRPGGDYGYTF	TGTGCCAGCAGTCGCCGCCCAGGGGGCGACTATGGCTACACCTTC
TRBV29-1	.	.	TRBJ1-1	CSVERAGPTEAFF	TGCAGCGTTGAAAGGGCAGGGCCCACTGAAGCTTTCTTT
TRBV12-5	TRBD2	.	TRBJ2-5	CASGLSPRLAGGKQETQYF	TGTGCTAGTGGTTTGTCTCCAAGACTAGCGGGGGGGAAGCAAGAGACCCAGTACTTC
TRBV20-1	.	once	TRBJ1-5	CSASYSNQPQHF	TGCAGTGCTAGTTATAGCAATCAGCCCCAGCATTTT
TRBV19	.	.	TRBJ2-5	CASRQQQQETQYF	TGTGCCAGCCGACAACAACAGCAAGAGACCCAGTACTTC
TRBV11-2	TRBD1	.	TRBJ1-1	CASSSQGSEAFF	TGTGCCAGCAGCTCACAGGGGAGTGAAGCTTTCTTT
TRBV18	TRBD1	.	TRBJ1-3	CASSPPLGQGFHTIYF	TGTGCCAGCTCACCACCCTTGGGACAGGGATTTCACACCATATATTTT
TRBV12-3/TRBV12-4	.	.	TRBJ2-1	CASSLWPDGEQFF	TGTGCCAGCAGTTTATGGCCAGATGGTGAGCAGTTCTTC
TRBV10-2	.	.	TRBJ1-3	CASRGGRLSGNTIYF	TGCGCCAGCAGGGGGGGACGTCTCTCTGGAAACACCATATATTTT
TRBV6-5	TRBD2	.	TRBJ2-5	CASSPTSGGQETQYF	TGTGCCAGCAGTCCGACTAGCGGGGGGCAGGAGACCCAGTACTTC
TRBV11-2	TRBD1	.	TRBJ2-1	CASRGTRGTYNEQFF	TGTGCCAGCAGGGGGACCAGGGGGACCTACAATGAGCAGTTCTTC
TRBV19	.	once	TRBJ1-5	CASSIRGTGGGNQPQHF	TGTGCCAGTAGTATAAGGGGGACGGGGGGCGGCAATCAGCCCCAGCATTTT
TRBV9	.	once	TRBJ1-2	CASSVNSNYGYTF	TGTGCCAGCAGCGTAAACAGCAACTATGGCTACACCTTC
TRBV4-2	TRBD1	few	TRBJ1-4	CASSQPDRGLFF	TGTGCCAGCAGCCAACCGGACAGGGGGCTGTTTTTT
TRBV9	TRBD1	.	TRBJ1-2	CASSVSGQGAVDGYTF	TGTGCCAGCAGCGTATCGGGACAGGGGGCGGTTGATGGCTACACCTTC
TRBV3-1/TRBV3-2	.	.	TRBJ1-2	CASSPSRVRGGYGYTF	TGTGCCAGCAGCCCCTCCCGGGTCCGGGGGGGGTATGGCTACACCTTC
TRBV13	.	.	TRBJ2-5	CASSLGGWGSSAQQETQYF	TGTGCCAGCAGCTTGGGAGGTTGGGGGTCTAGTGCCCAACAAGAGACCCAGTACTTC
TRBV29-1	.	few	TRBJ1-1	CSVEGGGSMNTEAFF	TGCAGCGTTGAAGGGGGCGGATCTATGAACACTGAAGCTTTCTTT
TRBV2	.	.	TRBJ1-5	CASSNMQGSNQPQHF	TGTGCCAGCAGTAACATGCAGGGTAGCAATCAGCCCCAGCATTTT
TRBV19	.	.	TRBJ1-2	CASRPDLNLGYTF	TGTGCCAGTAGACCGGACTTAAATCTTGGCTACACCTTC
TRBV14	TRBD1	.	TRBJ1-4	CASSQGQPNEKLFF	TGTGCCAGCAGCCAGGGACAGCCTAATGAAAAACTGTTTTTT
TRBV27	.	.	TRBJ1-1	CASSLTFMNTEAFF	TGTGCCAGCAGTTTAACATTCATGAACACTGAAGCTTTCTTT
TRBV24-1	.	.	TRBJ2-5	CATSDLRLGPVGETQYF	TGTGCCACCAGTGATTTAAGGCTGGGCCCAGTTGGGGAGACCCAGTACTTC
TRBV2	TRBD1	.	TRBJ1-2	CASSGTGTAGGGYTF	TGTGCCAGCAGTGGGACAGGGACGGCAGGTGGTGGCTACACCTTC
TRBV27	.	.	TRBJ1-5	CASRTQAHSNQPQHF	TGTGCCAGCAGAACGCAGGCTCATAGCAATCAGCCCCAGCATTTT
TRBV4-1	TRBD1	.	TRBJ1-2	CASSRGQGYGYTF	TGCGCCAGCAGCCGGGGACAGGGCTACGGCTACACCTTC
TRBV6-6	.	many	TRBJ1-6	CASRSQGFSNSPLHF	TGTGCCAGCAGGAGTCAGGGTTTTTCAAATTCACCCCTCCACTTT
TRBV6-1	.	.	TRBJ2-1	CASSEASTPPNEQFF	TGTGCCAGCAGTGAGGCCTCCACCCCCCCTAATGAGCAGTTCTTC
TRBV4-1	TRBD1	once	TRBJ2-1	CASSHPGQGFTYNEQFF	TGCGCCAGCAGCCACCCGGGACAGGGATTCACCTACAATGAGCAGTTCTTC